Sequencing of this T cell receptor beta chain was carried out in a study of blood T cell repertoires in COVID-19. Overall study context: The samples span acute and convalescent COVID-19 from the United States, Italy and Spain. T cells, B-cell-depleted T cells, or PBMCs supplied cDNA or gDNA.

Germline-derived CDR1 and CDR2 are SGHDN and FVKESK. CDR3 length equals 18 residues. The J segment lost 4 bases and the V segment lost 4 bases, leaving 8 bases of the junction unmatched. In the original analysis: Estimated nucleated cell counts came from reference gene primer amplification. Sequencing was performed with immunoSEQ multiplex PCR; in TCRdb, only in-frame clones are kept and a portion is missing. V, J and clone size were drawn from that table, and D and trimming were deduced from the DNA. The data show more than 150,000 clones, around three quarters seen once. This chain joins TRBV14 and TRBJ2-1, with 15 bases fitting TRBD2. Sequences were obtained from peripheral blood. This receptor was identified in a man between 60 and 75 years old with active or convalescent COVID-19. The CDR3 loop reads CASSRGLAGGPKYNEQFF. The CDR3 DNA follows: TGTGCCAGCAGCCGCGGACTAGCGGGAGGGCCAAAGTACAATGAGCAGTTCTTC.